These 30 T cell receptor beta chains share one sample of origin, sequenced in a study of blood T cell repertoires in COVID-19. Profiled with immunoSEQ multiplex PCR; TCRdb holds only in-frame clones, not every one. This repertoire shows 200,000 to 300,000 clones, about 85% found once; its top ten account for 5% to 8%. Sequencing was carried out using peripheral blood. These receptors were collected from a woman aged 60 to 75 with active or convalescent COVID-19.

This chain links TRBV4-2 with TRBJ2-2, with 15 bases identical to TRBD2. CDR1 is LGHNA, CDR2 YNFKEQ, per germline. With 3 bases clipped from V and 1 base from J, the junction kept 3 bases outside the gene matches. This CDR3 is 18 amino acids long. CDR3 in amino acids: CASSHTGLAGGNTGELFF. CDR3 sequence (DNA): TGTGCCAGCAGCCATACGGGACTAGCGGGGGGGAACACCGGGGAGCTGTTTTTT.

The chain carries TRBV19 and TRBJ2-5, with 8 bases fitting TRBD2. Germline V gene sequence: CDR1 LNHDA, CDR2 SQIVND (reference sequence). The V and J ends lost 5 bases and 3 bases, in that order; junction bases with no gene match: 11. This CDR3 comprises 16 residues. The CDR3, as DNA: TGTGCCAGTAGTCCAACTAGCGGCACCCGGGAAGAGACCCAGTACTTC. It is translated as CASSPTSGTREETQYF.

The V and J genes are TRBV2 and TRBJ1-1; 7 bases map to TRBD1. V trimming: 6 bases; J trimming: 0 bases; junction bases outside the gene matches: 7. Germline V gene data show CDR1 as SNHLY and CDR2 as FYNNEI. The CDR3 extends over 15 amino acids. The CDR3 DNA follows: TGTGCCAGCAGGAGGCAGGGGGGAATGAACACTGAAGCTTTCTTT. Its translation is CASRRQGGMNTEAFF.

The chain joins TRBV30 to TRBJ2-3; TRBD2 agrees at 9 bases. Germline CDR1 GTSNPN, CDR2 SVGIG (reference sequence). The CDR3 is made up of 16 amino acids. V lost 2 bases to trimming and J lost 6 bases; unmatched junction nucleotides: 12. This CDR3 is CAWSHLVAGGRDTQYF. The DNA for the CDR3 is TGTGCCTGGAGTCACCTGGTGGCGGGAGGGAGGGATACGCAGTATTTT.

V is TRBV11-2 and J is TRBJ1-1, with unresolved D. Germline V gives CDR1 SGHAT, CDR2 FQNNGV. V lost 4 bases to trimming and J lost 10 bases, with 13 bases between them. The CDR3 is 12 residues long. CDR3 residues: CASSSPGRAAFF. The CDR3 bases are TGTGCCAGCAGCTCCCCGGGGAGGGCAGCTTTCTTT. The entire variable domain, with the rest obtained from reference TRBV11-2 and TRBJ1-1, is as follows: EAGVAQSPRYKIIEKRQSVAFWCNPISGHATLYWYQQILGQGPKLLIQFQNNGVVDDSQLPKDRFSAERLKGVDSTLKIQPAKLEDSAVYLCASSSPGRAAFFGQGTRLTVV.

The chain employs TRBV3-1 (or the pseudogene TRBV3-2) and TRBJ2-3; D is unclear. The CDR3 sequence is 15 residues long. V gave up 1 base and J gave up 0 bases, with 8 bases separating them. CDR1 is LGHDT, CDR2 YNNKEL, per germline (reference sequence). CDR3 amino acids: CASSQVAGSTDTQYF. The DNA of the CDR3 is TGTGCCAGCAGCCAAGTGGCCGGGAGCACAGATACGCAGTATTTT.

The genes are TRBV13 and TRBJ2-7; 7 nucleotides match TRBD1. The CDR3 consists of 14 residues. The V segment lost 5 bases and the J segment 2 bases; nucleotides outside the gene matches: 6. Germline V CDR1 and CDR2: PRHDT, FYEKMQ (reference sequence). The CDR3 spells CASSDRTGAYEQYF. The CDR3 bases are TGTGCCAGCAGCGACCGGACAGGCGCCTACGAGCAGTACTTC.

The chain recombines TRBV5-8 with TRBJ2-5; 11 nucleotides align to TRBD1. The V and J ends lost 4 bases and 4 bases, in that order; junction bases with no gene match: 0. This CDR3 has 13 residues. Per germline, CDR1 SGHTS and CDR2 YDEGEE. The CDR3 here is CASSGTGGETQYF. The CDR3 DNA reads TGTGCCAGCAGCGGGACAGGGGGAGAGACCCAGTACTTC.

The V call is TRBV3-1 (or the pseudogene TRBV3-2), the J call TRBJ2-5, with 12 bases fitting TRBD1. This CDR3 region has 16 residues. Germline CDR1 reads LGHDT; CDR2 reads YNNKEL (reference sequence). V was clipped by 5 bases and J by 4 bases; unmatched bases: 8. The DNA for the CDR3 is TGTGCCAGCAGCTCACCGGGACAGGGGGCGTTAGAGACCCAGTACTTC. It codes for CASSSPGQGALETQYF.

This clone showed up just once. This chain connects TRBV28 to TRBJ1-1, with TRBD1 matching over 7 bases. The CDR3 consists of 13 residues. The ends lost 6 bases at V and 1 base at J; junction bases unmatched: 2. Germline V gives CDR1 MDHEN, CDR2 SYDVKM. In DNA, the CDR3 is TGTGCCAGCAGGGGACAGCCGAACACTGAAGCTTTCTTT. Translation gives CASRGQPNTEAFF.

The V and J genes are TRBV30 and TRBJ2-1; 8 bases line up with TRBD2. V lost 2 bases and J lost 2; bases outside the gene matches: 8. The CDR3 is made up of 16 amino acids. Germline values: CDR1 GTSNPN, CDR2 SVGIG (reference sequence). CDR3 residues: CAWSRGPAGAYNEQFF. DNA for the CDR3: TGTGCCTGGAGTAGGGGACCAGCGGGAGCCTACAATGAGCAGTTCTTC.

The CDR3 loop is CASSFEELPNTEAFF. The CDR3 nucleotides read TGTGCCAGCAGCTTTGAGGAACTACCTAACACTGAAGCTTTCTTT. The rearrangement joins TRBV5-5 to TRBJ1-1; D uncertain. CDR1 is SGHKS and CDR2 is YYEKEE in the germline V gene (reference sequence). This CDR3 spans 15 amino acids. V lost 2 bases, J lost 2 bases, and 13 bases lay in between.

The chain is built from TRBV7-3 and TRBJ2-3; D gene uncertain. This CDR3 has 13 amino acids. Germline V gene lookup returns CDR1 SGHTA and CDR2 FQGTGA. V was clipped by 1 base and J by 6 bases, with 8 bases between them. Written as DNA, the CDR3 is TGTGCCAGCAGCTTAAGGCCATTGGATACGCAGTATTTT. Translated, it gives CASSLRPLDTQYF.

This chain joins TRBV5-3 and TRBJ1-1, with a weak D call TRBD1 (6 bases). TRBV5-3 is filed as an ORF, its function uncertain. This CDR3 is 15 amino acids long. V lost 10 bases and J lost 2, with 21 bases in between. As DNA, the CDR3 is TGTGCCCTTCATTCCAGGGGACGGACAAACACTGAAGCTTTCTTT. Translated: CALHSRGRTNTEAFF.

V is TRBV7-2 and J is TRBJ2-1, with no clear D. Per germline, CDR1 SGHTA and CDR2 FQGNSA. V was clipped by 2 bases and J by 0 bases, with 8 bases between them. This CDR3 has 15 amino acids. CDR3 nucleotides: TGTGCCAGCAGCTTAAGGCCTAGCTCCTACAATGAGCAGTTCTTC. It encodes CASSLRPSSYNEQFF.

V is TRBV3-1 (or the pseudogene TRBV3-2) and J is TRBJ2-6, with TRBD1 matching 11 bases. The V and J ends lost 0 bases and 2 bases, in that order; junction bases with no gene match: 9. Per germline, CDR1 LGHDT and CDR2 YNNKEL (reference sequence). The CDR3 spans 20 residues. This CDR3 is CASSQDRYGQGAPGANVLTF. CDR3 coding DNA: TGTGCCAGCAGCCAAGATAGGTACGGACAGGGGGCCCCTGGGGCCAACGTCCTGACTTTC.

Turning to this clone: One junction end does not reproduce the germline sequence, and a read error may be involved. The chain combines TRBV7-7 with TRBJ2-5, with 11 bases that match TRBD2. The CDR3 length is 15 residues. CDR1 and CDR2 (germline): SSHAT, FNYEAQ (reference sequence). The CDR3: CASSLAGGPGETQYF. The CDR3 DNA is TGTGCTAGCAGCTTAGCGGGAGGGCCGGGAGAGACCCAGTACTTC. Variable domain in full (rest from reference TRBV7-7 and TRBJ2-5): GAGVSQSPRYKVTKRGQDVTLRCDPISSHATLYWYQQALGQGPEFLTYFNYEAQPDKSGLPSDRFSAERPEGSISTLTIQRTEQRDSAMYRCASSLAGGPGETQYFGPGTRLLVL.

DNA of the CDR3: TGTGCCGCCCAGGGGGCGGCGAGTGGAAACACCATATATTTT. It is translated as CAAQGAASGNTIYF. The V gene is TRBV10-3, the J gene TRBJ1-3, with 8 bases fitting TRBD1. In germline, CDR1 is ENHRY, CDR2 SYGVKD. The trim removed 11 bases at V and 3 bases at J, leaving 9 bases unmatched. The CDR3 runs to 14 residues.

This clone occurred a few times. The chain links TRBV6-1 to TRBJ1-1, with 8 bases lining up with TRBD1. CDR1 and CDR2 (germline): MNHNS, SASEGT. The J segment lost 0 bases and the V segment lost 3 bases, leaving 6 bases of the junction unmatched. The CDR3 is made up of 16 amino acids. CDR3 protein: CASSDGRGRLNTEAFF. CDR3 DNA sequence: TGTGCCAGCAGTGACGGCAGGGGGCGATTGAACACTGAAGCTTTCTTT.

The genes are TRBV21-1 and TRBJ2-7; TRBD2, the table's D call, lacks a check against the DNA. TRBV21-1 is recorded as a pseudogene. The CDR3 length is 16 residues. CDR3 residues: CASSTTSGRSSYEQYV. The CDR3 nucleotides read TGTGCCAGCAGCACGACTAGCGGGAGATCCTCCTACGAGCAGTACGTC.

This chain connects TRBV30 to TRBJ1-2; D uncertain. V was pared by 0 bases and J by 6 bases, with 8 bases between. CDR3 length: 12 residues. CDR1 is GTSNPN, CDR2 SVGIG, per germline (reference sequence). CDR3 bases: TGTGCCTGGAGTGTAGGTGGAGATGGCTACACCTTC. It codes for CAWSVGGDGYTF. Based on the CDR3 plus reference TRBV30 and TRBJ1-2, the full variable domain is SQTIHQWPATLVQPVGSPLSLECTVEGTSNPNLYWYRQAAGRGLQLLFYSVGIGQISSEVPQNLSASRPQDRQFILSSKKLLLSDSGFYLCAWSVGGDGYTFGSGTRLTVV.

The chain is built from TRBV2 and TRBJ1-1; no clear D gene. V was trimmed by 7 bases and J by 10 bases, leaving 16 bases between them. CDR3 size: 12 residues. Germline lookup yields CDR1 SNHLY and CDR2 FYNNEI. The CDR3 coding sequence is TGTGCCAGCACCGTTGGTTCGCGTGTAGCTTTCTTT. Amino acid sequence: CASTVGSRVAFF.

This chain joins TRBV6-5 and TRBJ2-3, with a tentative D call TRBD1 (5 bases). V was shortened by 0 bases and J by 5 bases, with 9 bases between the two germline ends. CDR1 is MNHEY and CDR2 is SVGAGI in the germline V gene. This CDR3 comprises 14 residues. This chain's CDR3 is CASSYSTDRDTQYF. The CDR3 coding sequence is TGTGCCAGCAGTTACTCCACTGACAGAGATACGCAGTATTTT.

V gene TRBV7-9 combines with J gene TRBJ1-1; D uncertain. The CDR3 is 12 amino acids. Germline V gene data show CDR1 as SEHNR and CDR2 as FQNEAQ (reference sequence). V was pared by 5 bases and J by 4 bases, with 8 bases between. The CDR3: CASSARSTEAFF. For the CDR3, the DNA is TGTGCCAGCAGCGCCAGATCCACTGAAGCTTTCTTT.

The rearrangement joins TRBV13 to TRBJ2-1, with 10 positions matching TRBD1. The junction had 5 bases not matched to a gene; V was cut back by 3 bases and J by 0 bases. Germline CDR1 reads PRHDT; CDR2 reads FYEKMQ (reference sequence). The CDR3 runs 17 residues. In DNA form, the CDR3 reads TGTGCCAGCAGCTTCGGGACAGGGGACCTCTCCTACAATGAGCAGTTCTTC. Protein sequence: CASSFGTGDLSYNEQFF.

The chain is built from TRBV7-9 and TRBJ1-3; TRBD1 might be the D (5 bases). The V gene lost 5 bases and the J gene lost 4 bases, with 15 bases spanning the gap. CDR1 and CDR2 (germline): SEHNR, FQNEAQ (reference sequence). This CDR3 spans 15 amino acids. DNA for the CDR3: TGTGCCAGCAGCCTCGGCGGGACGGGCGGAAACACCATATATTTT. It specifies CASSLGGTGGNTIYF.

The chain uses TRBV28 and TRBJ2-1; TRBD1 is a possible D gene (5 bases). The CDR3 is 14 residues long. Trimming left V 7 bases short and J 6 bases short, with 16 bases between. Germline CDR1 reads MDHEN; CDR2 reads SYDVKM. This chain's CDR3 is CASKTRQGGNEQFF. The CDR3, as DNA: TGTGCCAGCAAAACTCGGCAGGGCGGCAATGAGCAGTTCTTC.

The CDR3 is CASSPGAWETQYF. CDR3 nucleotide sequence: TGTGCCAGCTCACCTGGAGCCTGGGAGACCCAGTACTTC. V usage is TRBV18 and J usage is TRBJ2-5, with D uncertain. V lost 3 bases and J 5 bases, leaving 10 bases between the germline ends. The V gene's germline CDR1 is KGHSH and CDR2 LQKENI. CDR3 length: 13 residues.

The chain has TRBV6-6 and TRBJ2-7, with D tentatively TRBD2 (5 bases). Trimming took 0 bases from V and 3 from J, leaving 12 bases between them. CDR3 length equals 15 residues. Germline V gene sequence: CDR1 MNHNY, CDR2 SVGAGI (reference sequence). The CDR3 DNA reads TGTGCCAGCAGTTACTCCTCTAGCACTGACTACGAGCAGTACTTC. It encodes CASSYSSSTDYEQYF.

This chain uses TRBV6-5 with TRBJ1-1; no definite D call. V lost 10 bases, J lost 0 bases, and 9 bases lay in between. Germline V gene sequence: CDR1 MNHEY, CDR2 SVGAGI. The CDR3 is made up of 12 amino acids. The chain's CDR3 is CATAFLNTEAFF. The CDR3 region has the DNA TGTGCCACAGCGTTTTTGAACACTGAAGCTTTCTTT.